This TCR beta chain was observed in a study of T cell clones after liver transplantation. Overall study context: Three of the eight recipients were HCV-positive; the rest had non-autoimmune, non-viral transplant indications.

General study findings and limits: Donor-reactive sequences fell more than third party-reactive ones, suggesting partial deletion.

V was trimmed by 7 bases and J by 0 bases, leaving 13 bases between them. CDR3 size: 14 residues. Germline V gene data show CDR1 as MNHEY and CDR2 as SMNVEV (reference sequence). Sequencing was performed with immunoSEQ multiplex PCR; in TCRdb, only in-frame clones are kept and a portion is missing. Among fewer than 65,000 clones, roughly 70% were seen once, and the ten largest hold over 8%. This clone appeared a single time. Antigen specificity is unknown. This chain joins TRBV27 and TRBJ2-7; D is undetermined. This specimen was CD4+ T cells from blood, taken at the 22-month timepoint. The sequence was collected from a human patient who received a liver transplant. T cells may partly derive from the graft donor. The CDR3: CASILASSSYEQYF. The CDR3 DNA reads TGTGCCAGCATCCTCGCCTCGAGCTCCTACGAGCAGTACTTC.